The rows below give T cell receptor beta chains drawn from one sample of a study of shared clonotypes between healthy human individuals. Here immunoSEQ multiplex PCR was the method, and the copy in TCRdb shows in-frame clones only, minus some. There are about 1 million clones in the sample; roughly 70% occur only once, and about 1.5% lies in the top ten. What was sequenced was memory CD4+ T cells sorted from blood. These TCRs come from a man between 18 and 35 years old in good health. The CDR3 runs from the conserved cysteine through the conserved F or W. The D gene is left open where the match is weak. Clone size is not always given. Where it is, it says once, few, many or a class for expanded clones.

d_call | clone_size | j_call | v_call | cdr3_nt | cdr3_aa
TRBD2 | . | TRBJ2-7 | TRBV28 | TGTGCCAGCACCCCGGGCGGGAGGAGGCACGAGCAGTACTTC | CASTPGGRRHEQYF
. | . | TRBJ2-1 | TRBV6-5 | TGTGCCAGCAGTTACTCGGCAGGGTACAATGAGCAGTTCTTC | CASSYSAGYNEQFF
. | . | TRBJ2-4 | TRBV18 | TGTGCCAGCTCGCCCAGAAACCTCCAAAACATTCAGTACTTC | CASSPRNLQNIQYF
. | . | TRBJ1-6 | TRBV7-2 | TGTGCCAGCATTCCCGTGAAAAGCACGTGGTATAATTCACCCCTCCACTTT | CASIPVKSTWYNSPLHF
. | once | TRBJ2-1 | TRBV10-3 | TGTGCCATCAGTGAGTCGAACACCCACCGCTCCTACAATGAGCAGTTCTTC | CAISESNTHRSYNEQFF
TRBD1 | once | TRBJ2-7 | TRBV7-9 | TGTGCCAGCAGCACCGGGACAGGAAGCTACGAGCAGTACTTC | CASSTGTGSYEQYF
. | . | TRBJ1-1 | TRBV18 | TGTGCCAGCTCACCTCAAGGGGGGAACACTGAAGCTTTCTTT | CASSPQGGNTEAFF
. | . | TRBJ2-1 | TRBV7-9 | TGTGCCAGCAGGGGAATGGGACTCCAGAGCTCCTACAATGAGCAGTTCTTC | CASRGMGLQSSYNEQFF
. | . | TRBJ2-1 | TRBV4-3 | TGCGCCAGCAGCCAAGGAGAGTTGCTCCCCAACAATGAGCAGTTCTTC | CASSQGELLPNNEQFF
TRBD1 | . | TRBJ2-5 | TRBV10-3 | TGTGCCATCAGTGATTCCGGACAGGGGAAAGAGACCCAGTACTTC | CAISDSGQGKETQYF
. | . | TRBJ1-4 | TRBV5-1 | TGCGCCAGCGCGACAGGAGATAATGAAAAACTGTTTTTT | CASATGDNEKLFF
. | . | TRBJ2-7 | TRBV6-6 | TGTGCCAGCAGTTACCCACGGACAGCGGGCTACGAGCAGTACTTC | CASSYPRTAGYEQYF
TRBD2 | . | TRBJ2-1 | TRBV18 | TGTGCCAGCTCATCGTCTAGCGGGAGTGCGGGCAATGAGCAGTTCTTC | CASSSSSGSAGNEQFF
. | . | TRBJ1-3 | TRBV7-6 | TGTGCCAGCAGCTTAGTACAGGGAAACACCATATATTTT | CASSLVQGNTIYF
. | once | TRBJ1-6 | TRBV6-1 | TGTGCCAGCACTCTGACAGAGACTTATAATTCACCCCTCCACTTT | CASTLTETYNSPLHF
TRBD1 | . | TRBJ2-3 | TRBV19 | TGTGCCAGTAGTACCGGGACAGGGGGTGGAATATCAGCTACGCAGTATTTT | CASSTGTGGGISATQYF
TRBD1 | . | TRBJ2-1 | TRBV6-1 | TGTGCCAGCAGTGAAGTGGACAGGGGGTTCAATGAGCAGTTCTTC | CASSEVDRGFNEQFF
TRBD2 | . | TRBJ2-1 | TRBV19 | TGTGCCAGTAGTATAATTGGTAGCGGGGGTTCATACAATGAGCAGTTCTTC | CASSIIGSGGSYNEQFF
TRBD1 | few | TRBJ1-3 | TRBV6-1 | TGTGCCAGCAGAACCGGGACAGGGGGCGTGAACACCATATATTTT | CASRTGTGGVNTIYF
TRBD2 | . | TRBJ2-3 | TRBV5-1 | TGCGCCAGCCGCGCTAGCGGGGGTCTGGGAGATACGCAGTATTTT | CASRASGGLGDTQYF
. | once | TRBJ2-1 | TRBV7-7 | TGTGCTAGCAGCTTGGACCGGTTGGGGAATGAGCAGTTCTTC | CASSLDRLGNEQFF
TRBD2 | . | TRBJ2-5 | TRBV5-1 | TGCGCCAGCAGCTTGGTAACGGGAGGGCCGGAGACCCAGTACTTC | CASSLVTGGPETQYF
TRBD1 | . | TRBJ2-7 | TRBV6-6 | TGTGCCAGCAGGAGGGGGACAGGTGACTACGAGCAGTACTTC | CASRRGTGDYEQYF
TRBD1 | few | TRBJ2-5 | TRBV5-1 | TGCGCCAGCAGGACCGGGACAGGGGATGAGACCCAGTACTTC | CASRTGTGDETQYF
. | . | TRBJ1-5 | TRBV4-2 | TGTGCCAGCAGCCGCAAGGGAGGCCAGCCCCAGCATTTT | CASSRKGGQPQHF
TRBD2 | . | TRBJ2-3 | TRBV10-3 | TGTGCCATCAGAGCCAGCGGGATGACAGATACGCAGTATTTT | CAIRASGMTDTQYF
TRBD1 | . | TRBJ1-1 | TRBV5-1 | TGCGCCAGCAGCTCGGTCAGGGACAGTGAAATGAACACTGAAGCTTTCTTT | CASSSVRDSEMNTEAFF
. | once | TRBJ2-7 | TRBV7-9 | TGTGCCAGCAGGGCCGGGTTCTACGAGCAGTACTTC | CASRAGFYEQYF